Below, 29 T cell receptor beta chains from the same sample are listed, as sequenced in a study of blood T cell repertoires in COVID-19. TCRdb keeps only in-frame clones here, not all; method: immunoSEQ multiplex PCR. The sample lists about 310,000 clones; nearly 90% were seen once. Sequencing input: peripheral blood. Receptors were obtained from a woman aged 40-49 years with COVID-19, enrolled during active disease.

The chain recombines TRBV5-1 with TRBJ2-7; the match to TRBD1 covers 10 bases. The CDR3 length is 16 residues. V lost 0 bases, J lost 5 bases, and 8 bases stayed unmatched. Germline lookup yields CDR1 SGHRS and CDR2 YFSETQ. The CDR3 protein is CASSLAPGQGNNEQYF. DNA for the CDR3: TGCGCCAGCAGCTTGGCTCCGGGACAGGGGAACAACGAGCAGTACTTC.

This chain uses TRBV7-2 with TRBJ2-7; 9 bases map to TRBD2. The ends lost 5 bases at V and 2 bases at J; junction bases unmatched: 7. The CDR3 has 15 residues. Germline CDR1 SGHTA, CDR2 FQGNSA. CDR3 region: CASSPHSGRAYEQYF. CDR3 coding DNA: TGTGCCAGCAGCCCGCATAGCGGGAGAGCCTACGAGCAGTACTTC.

DNA of the CDR3: TGTGCCAGCAGCCCCCAGGGGGCGATCACTGAAGCTTTCTTT. Translating gives CASSPQGAITEAFF. The genes are TRBV6-2 or TRBV6-3 and TRBJ1-1; the match to TRBD1 covers 8 bases. Germline V gives CDR1 MNHEY, CDR2 SVGEGT. V lost 6 bases and J lost 4; bases outside the gene matches: 7. This CDR3 has 14 amino acids.

The J gene is TRBJ2-1, the V gene TRBV7-2; TRBD2 agrees at 9 bases. V lost 5 bases to trimming and J lost 4 bases; unmatched junction nucleotides: 9. Germline V lookup: CDR1 SGHTA, CDR2 FQGNSA. There are 16 residues in the CDR3. The CDR3 DNA sequence: TGTGCCAGCAGCCCGCTAGCGGGACCACCTTACAATGAGCAGTTCTTC. Protein sequence: CASSPLAGPPYNEQFF.

This clone has more than one count but fewer than ten. This sequence joins TRBV7-2 and TRBJ1-5; no reliable D call. Germline CDR1 and CDR2: SGHTA and FQGNSA. This CDR3 contains 14 residues. Trimming stripped 5 bases from V and 4 bases from J, with 12 bases between. The DNA of the CDR3 is TGTGCCAGCAGCCCGGACTTTTTGAATCAGCCCCAGCATTTT. Translation gives CASSPDFLNQPQHF.

This chain links TRBV7-8 with TRBJ1-5; TRBD1 is a possible D gene (6 bases). V was clipped by 1 base and J by 2 bases, with 12 bases between them. The CDR3 has 16 residues. Germline CDR1 is SGHVS and CDR2 is FQNEAQ. CDR3 sequence (DNA): TGTGCCAGCAGCTTAGTGTGGACAGAGGGCAATCAGCCCCAGCATTTT. Translating it yields CASSLVWTEGNQPQHF.

The chain carries TRBV5-8 and TRBJ2-7; 7 bases match TRBD1. CDR3 length: 16 residues. Germline values: CDR1 SGHTS, CDR2 YDEGEE. With V trimmed by 0 bases and J by 3 bases, 9 bases remained unmatched. The CDR3 sequence: CASSLARNRGRYEQYF. CDR3 DNA: TGTGCCAGCAGCTTGGCCCGTAACAGGGGTCGCTACGAGCAGTACTTC.

The chain is built from TRBV11-2 and TRBJ2-3; D possibly corresponds to TRBD1 (6 bases). Trimming stripped 1 base from V and 3 bases from J, with 14 bases between. The CDR3 is 16 amino acids. Germline loops: CDR1 SGHAT, CDR2 FQNNGV. CDR3 region: CASSLGQVWRTDTQYF. In DNA, the CDR3 is TGTGCCAGCAGCTTAGGACAGGTATGGAGAACAGATACGCAGTATTTT.

The genes are TRBV29-1 and TRBJ2-4; possible D gene TRBD2, 5 bases. Germline assignment: CDR1 SQVTM and CDR2 ANQGSEA. The CDR3 is 15 residues long. Trimming left V 6 bases short and J 7 bases short, with 22 bases between. CDR3: CSVLPSSREGNIQYF. As DNA, the CDR3 is TGCAGCGTCCTGCCTTCCTCCCGGGAAGGGAACATTCAGTACTTC.

CDR3 loop: CASSVGVQGTGGYTF. The CDR3 DNA reads TGTGCCAGCAGCGTAGGAGTCCAGGGTACCGGTGGCTACACCTTC. The chain links TRBV9 to TRBJ1-2; weak D call: TRBD1 (5 bases). The CDR3 runs 15 residues. V lost 0 bases and J lost 7, with 16 bases in between. The V gene's germline CDR1 is SGDLS and CDR2 YYNGEE.

The chain has TRBV30 and TRBJ1-1; TRBD1 agrees at 8 bases. The CDR3 length is 15 residues. The junction had 7 bases not matched to a gene; V was cut back by 3 bases and J by 1 base. Looked up from germline, CDR1 is GTSNPN and CDR2 is SVGIG (reference sequence). In DNA form, the CDR3 reads TGTGCCTGGAGCCATTCCGGGACAGGGAACACTGAAGCTTTCTTT. This sequence encodes CAWSHSGTGNTEAFF.

The chain links TRBV29-1 to TRBJ1-1, with TRBD1 as a possible D gene (6 bases). The V end lost 3 bases, the J end lost 4 bases, and 15 bases lay between the germline ends. Per the germline V gene, CDR1 is SQVTM and CDR2 is ANQGSEA. The CDR3 has 14 amino acids. Here the CDR3 reads CSVDRDTYGTEAFF. The DNA of the CDR3 is TGCAGCGTTGATCGGGACACCTATGGCACTGAAGCTTTCTTT.

J is TRBJ1-4 and V is TRBV4-2; D is ambiguous. V was cut by 0 bases and J by 5 bases, with 7 bases left in between. Germline V CDR1 and CDR2: LGHNA, YNFKEQ. This CDR3 is built from 14 residues. CDR3 bases: TGTGCCAGCAGCCAAGATTATAGAAATGAAAAACTGTTTTTT. Its protein product is CASSQDYRNEKLFF.

This chain links TRBV5-6 with TRBJ2-7; 9 positions match TRBD2. With 2 bases clipped from V and 2 bases from J, the junction kept 2 bases outside the gene matches. The CDR3 has 14 amino acids. Germline V gene data show CDR1 as SGHDT and CDR2 as YYEEEE. The CDR3 loop reads CASSLRGRAYEQYF. The DNA of the CDR3 is TGTGCCAGCAGCTTACGCGGGAGGGCCTACGAGCAGTACTTC. Complete variable domain (other parts from reference TRBV5-6 and TRBJ2-7): DAGVTQSPTHLIKTRGQQVTLRCSPKSGHDTVSWYQQALGQGPQFIFQYYEEEERQRGNFPDRFSGHQFPNYSSELNVNALLLGDSALYLCASSLRGRAYEQYFGPGTRLTVT.

This chain joins TRBV3-1 (or the pseudogene TRBV3-2) and TRBJ2-1, with D possibly matching TRBD1 (6 bases). V was shortened by 7 bases and J by 4 bases, with 11 bases between the two germline ends. This CDR3 contains 13 residues. Germline values: CDR1 LGHDT, CDR2 YNNKEL (reference sequence). The CDR3, as DNA: TGTGCCAGCACTCAAAGGGGGTACAATGAGCAGTTCTTC. Translation gives CASTQRGYNEQFF.

A remark on this clone: The sample contains more than one DNA sequence encoding this CDR3. The chain recombines TRBV5-1 with TRBJ2-1, with D perhaps TRBD2 (6 bases). V was cut by 0 bases and J by 0 bases, with 7 bases left in between. This CDR3 has 15 residues. Looked up from germline, CDR1 is SGHRS and CDR2 is YFSETQ. CDR3: CASSLDGSSYNEQFF. For the CDR3, the DNA is TGCGCCAGCAGCTTGGACGGGAGCTCCTACAATGAGCAGTTCTTC.

The V gene is TRBV7-9, the J gene TRBJ1-3; D not certain. V lost 4 bases to trimming and J lost 12 bases, with 16 bases between them. CDR1 SEHNR and CDR2 FQNEAQ come from the germline V gene (reference sequence). The CDR3 has 13 residues. CDR3 DNA sequence: TGTGCCAGCAGCTCACCCTTCCCCGGTGGCATATATTTT. This gives the protein CASSSPFPGGIYF.

The gene calls are TRBV27 and TRBJ1-6; no clear D. In germline, CDR1 is MNHEY, CDR2 SMNVEV (reference sequence). This CDR3 has 17 residues. V lost 0 bases and J 6 bases, leaving 15 bases between the germline ends. The chain's CDR3 is CASSLSGRGLSNSPLHF. CDR3 nucleotide sequence: TGTGCCAGCAGTTTATCCGGCCGAGGGCTCAGTAATTCACCCCTCCACTTT.

In its sample, this clone was seen once. The V gene is TRBV28, the J gene TRBJ2-3; 14 nucleotides agree with TRBD2. The ends lost 5 bases at V and 5 bases at J; junction bases unmatched: 9. CDR3 size: 17 residues. Germline V gene lookup returns CDR1 MDHEN and CDR2 SYDVKM. CDR3 nucleotides: TGTGCCAGCAGTCTCGGACTAGCGGGAGGACCGGGAGATACGCAGTATTTT. It codes for CASSLGLAGGPGDTQYF.

The chain is built from TRBV5-1 and TRBJ2-7; TRBD1 matches at 8 bases. The CDR3 runs 15 residues. With V trimmed by 1 base and J by 5 bases, 8 bases remained unmatched. Germline loops: CDR1 SGHRS, CDR2 YFSETQ. CDR3 in DNA: TGCGCCAGCAGCTTGCCCGGACAGGGATCCCACGAGCAGTACTTC. Translated, it gives CASSLPGQGSHEQYF.

The chain carries TRBV5-1 and TRBJ2-7, with a possible D match to TRBD1 (6 bases). Germline CDR1 is SGHRS and CDR2 is YFSETQ. The CDR3 is 14 amino acids. Trimming took 7 bases from V and 2 from J, leaving 16 bases between them. Here the CDR3 DNA reads TGCGCCAGCCGCCTCAGGGGCGGAGCCTACGAGCAGTACTTC. Amino acid sequence: CASRLRGGAYEQYF.

The chain is built from TRBV27 and TRBJ2-4; 7 positions match TRBD1. The CDR3 consists of 18 residues. Per germline, CDR1 MNHEY and CDR2 SMNVEV (reference sequence). Trimming cost V 0 bases and J 0 bases; bases outside gene matches: 8. CDR3 coding DNA: TGTGCCAGCAGTTTATCGCTCCCTCGACAGGGAGCCAAAAACATTCAGTACTTC. Protein: CASSLSLPRQGAKNIQYF.

The chain joins TRBV29-1 to TRBJ1-5; TRBD1 matches 7 bases. This CDR3 is built from 15 residues. CDR1 and CDR2 from the germline V gene are SQVTM and ANQGSEA. After removal of 6 bases from V and 1 base from J, the junction contained 9 bases not matched to a gene. The chain's CDR3 is CSVRGGRGSNQPQHF. CDR3 DNA: TGCAGCGTCCGAGGGGGCAGGGGGAGCAATCAGCCCCAGCATTTT.

This clone was seen a single time. The chain carries TRBV28 and TRBJ1-3; a weak D match, TRBD1 (6 bases). The V end lost 10 bases, the J end lost 2 bases, and 15 bases lay between the germline ends. The CDR3 runs to 14 residues. Germline assignment: CDR1 MDHEN and CDR2 SYDVKM. The CDR3 bases are TGTGCCACCTCCCAGGGGCAGGCTGGAAACACCATATATTTT. It translates to CATSQGQAGNTIYF.

The chain carries TRBV10-3 and TRBJ2-1; D is undetermined. Trimming stripped 4 bases from V and 7 bases from J, with 8 bases between. Per the germline V gene, CDR1 is ENHRY and CDR2 is SYGVKD. CDR3 size: 12 residues. CDR3 region: CAISAGLNEQFF. In DNA form, the CDR3 reads TGTGCCATCAGTGCCGGTTTGAATGAGCAGTTCTTC.

This chain uses TRBV7-9 with TRBJ2-3; no reliable D call. This CDR3 has 14 amino acids. Trimming left V 5 bases short and J 7 bases short, with 16 bases between. Germline values: CDR1 SEHNR, CDR2 FQNEAQ (reference sequence). The DNA for the CDR3 is TGTGCCAGCAGCCCCTTACGCACTACGTATACGCAGTATTTT. It specifies CASSPLRTTYTQYF.

The CDR3 reads CASSQGTSGAYEQYF. Written as DNA, the CDR3 is TGTGCCAGCAGCCAAGGAACTAGCGGTGCCTACGAGCAGTACTTC. The chain uses TRBV3-1 (or the pseudogene TRBV3-2) and TRBJ2-7, with TRBD2 matching 8 bases. V trimming: 1 base; J trimming: 2 bases; junction bases outside the gene matches: 4. The CDR3 sequence is 15 residues long. The germline CDR1 and CDR2 sequences are LGHDT and YNNKEL (reference sequence).

V and J are TRBV7-3 and TRBJ2-3, with 7 bases fitting TRBD1. In germline, CDR1 is SGHTA, CDR2 FQGTGA. V lost 5 bases to trimming and J lost 4 bases; unmatched junction nucleotides: 6. There are 14 residues in the CDR3. CDR3 loop: CASSRDRVPDTQYF. The CDR3 DNA reads TGTGCCAGCAGCAGAGACAGGGTCCCAGATACGCAGTATTTT. The whole variable domain, filled in from reference TRBV7-3 and TRBJ2-3, reads GAGVSQTPSNKVTEKGKYVELRCDPISGHTALYWYRQSLGQGPEFLIYFQGTGAADDSGLPNDRFFAVRPEGSVSTLKIQRTERGDSAVYLCASSRDRVPDTQYFGPGTRLTVL.

J is TRBJ1-5 and V is TRBV28; tentatively, D is TRBD1 (5 bases). Germline V lookup: CDR1 MDHEN, CDR2 SYDVKM. The CDR3 runs to 14 residues. V was cut by 6 bases and J by 1 base, with 10 bases left in between. This CDR3 reads CASREGVSNQPQHF. Written as DNA, the CDR3 is TGTGCCAGCAGGGAAGGGGTAAGCAATCAGCCCCAGCATTTT.